The next 5 T cell receptor beta chains were all read from a single sample in a study of shared clonotypes between healthy human individuals. Assay used: immunoSEQ multiplex PCR; TCRdb lists only in-frame clones, some missing. The sample carries fewer than 350,000 clones, 87% recorded once. What was sequenced was memory CD8+ T cells sorted from blood. Subset meaning: CD45RO+ cells pooled with CCR7-negative TemRA cells. These receptors were collected from a young man in good health.

This rearrangement joins TRBV13 to TRBJ1-1; a weak D match, TRBD1 (6 bases). CDR3 length: 14 residues. Germline loops: CDR1 PRHDT, CDR2 FYEKMQ (reference sequence). V shed 2 bases and J shed 3 bases, with 10 bases lying between them. The CDR3 spells CASSLRQAYTEAFF. DNA of the CDR3: TGTGCCAGCAGCTTAAGACAGGCCTACACTGAAGCTTTCTTT. The entire variable domain, with the rest obtained from reference TRBV13 and TRBJ1-1, is as follows: AAGVIQSPRHLIKEKRETATLKCYPIPRHDTVYWYQQGPGQDPQFLISFYEKMQSDKGSIPDRFSAQQFSDYHSELNMSSLELGDSALYFCASSLRQAYTEAFFGQGTRLTVV.

This chain joins TRBV4-3 and TRBJ2-2; 9 positions agree with TRBD2. Germline-derived CDR1 and CDR2 are LGHNA and YSLEER. J lost 5 bases, V lost 2 bases, and 6 bases had no gene match. The CDR3 is made up of 16 amino acids. In DNA, the CDR3 is TGCGCCAGCAGCCAATTAGCGGGAGTTTGGACCGGGGAGCTGTTTTTT. This translates into CASSQLAGVWTGELFF.

There are many counts of this clone. The rearrangement uses TRBV9 and TRBJ2-7, with D tentatively TRBD1 (5 bases). The length of the CDR3 is 15 residues. V was pared by 3 bases and J by 2 bases, with 15 bases between. CDR1 and CDR2 from the germline V gene are SGDLS and YYNGEE. The CDR3 here is CASSAEDTSPYEQYF. The CDR3 DNA reads as TGTGCCAGCAGCGCCGAGGACACAAGCCCCTACGAGCAGTACTTC.

This chain joins TRBV7-8 and TRBJ2-2, with D perhaps TRBD1 or TRBD2 (6 bases each). Germline V gene data show CDR1 as SGHVS and CDR2 as FQNEAQ. This CDR3 spans 15 amino acids. V was cut by 5 bases and J by 5 bases, with 15 bases left in between. DNA of the CDR3: TGTGCCAGCAGCCTACGACTAGGGGGAACCGGGGAGCTGTTTTTT. It codes for CASSLRLGGTGELFF.

This chain uses TRBV6-1 with TRBJ2-6, with D unresolved. Germline values: CDR1 MNHNS, CDR2 SASEGT. The CDR3 is 15 residues long. Trimming removed 3 bases from V and 4 bases from J, with 10 bases in between. The CDR3 sequence is CASSDLGSGANVLTF. The CDR3 bases are TGTGCCAGCAGTGACCTCGGATCCGGGGCCAACGTCCTGACTTTC.